The present TCR beta chain was sequenced within a study of blood T cell repertoires in COVID-19. Overall study: T cells, B-cell-depleted T cells, or PBMCs provided the cDNA or gDNA that served as material.

The trim removed 2 bases at V and 1 base at J, leaving 9 bases unmatched. Germline V gives CDR1 SGHNT, CDR2 YYREEE (reference sequence). The CDR3 has 17 residues. Followed over time, Seattle patients had been enrolled while infection was active. This clone has only one observation. Authors' data handling: Quantification of nucleated cells was approximated via reference gene primer amplification. The table came from immunoSEQ multiplex PCR; TCRdb's copy has only in-frame clones and leaves some out. From that table come the V and J calls and clone size; the DNA was used to work out D and trimming. Of approximately 170,000 clones listed, roughly 81% are singletons.

The sample comprised peripheral blood. The chain links TRBV5-4 to TRBJ1-3, with TRBD1 identical over 7 bases. This clonotype was obtained from a woman older than 75 with COVID-19, enrolled during active disease. CDR3 DNA: TGTGCCAGCAGCTTTGGAGCAGGGGGTCGGTCTGGAAACACCATATATTTT. Translating it yields CASSFGAGGRSGNTIYF.